Sequencing of this T cell receptor (beta chain) was carried out in a study of identical twins. Overall study findings and caveats: Part of the zero-insertion signal could reflect confounding by invariant MAIT and iNKT cells. Out-of-frame TCR alpha sharing observed in monozygotic twins exceeded model estimates.

A universal primer site was created by template switching, with the cDNA bearing unique molecular identifiers. TCRdb reprocessed the 5' RACE reads via MiXCR and lists one record per CDR3 protein. The repertoire holds 130,000 to 150,000 distinct CDR3 sequences, with 3.5% as singletons. The trim removed 5 bases at V and 8 bases at J, leaving 5 bases unmatched. The CDR3 sequence is 13 residues long. CDR1 is MNHNS, CDR2 SASEGT, per germline. Healthy Caucasian individuals made up all the donors. Many counts were recorded for this clonotype. Its antigen is unidentified. This sequence was found in a man aged 18-30 years in good health. Sequencing was carried out using memory T cells sorted from blood. The J gene is TRBJ2-1, the V gene TRBV6-1; 8 bases are a match to TRBD2. Here the CDR3 DNA reads TGTGCCAGCAGTCCTAGGACTAGCCATGAGCAGTTCTTC. This gives the protein CASSPRTSHEQFF.